The entry below describes one T cell receptor beta chain. V lost 10 bases to trimming and J lost 6 bases, with 14 bases between them. The CDR3 consists of 12 residues. Germline loops: CDR1 SNHLY, CDR2 FYNNEI. Original processing notes: Reference gene primer amplification in the assay estimated nucleated cell counts. The assay was immunoSEQ multiplex PCR, and TCRdb's table has in-frame clones only and misses some. Clone size and V and J calls were adopted from that table, with D and trimming inferred from the DNA. Of about 160,000 clones in the sample, approximately 87% were seen once. The data originate from a study of blood T cell repertoires in COVID-19. Seattle-derived patients entered the study during active infection and were followed longitudinally.

Material: peripheral blood. The chain employs TRBV2 and TRBJ2-3; TRBD2 is a possible D gene (6 bases). The TCR comes from a woman in her seventies with COVID-19, enrolled during active disease. CDR3 amino acids: CATNGGFDTQYF. The CDR3 nucleotides read TGTGCCACCAACGGGGGATTCGATACGCAGTATTTT.